This entry lists 28 T cell receptor beta chains sequenced from one sample in a study of beta chain features in type 1 diabetes. As every portion of the isolated RNA was reverse transcribed, the sequencing read expressed TCRB transcripts. Here immunoSEQ multiplex PCR was the method, and the copy in TCRdb shows in-frame clones only, minus some. The sample has about 260,000 clones; about 71% are singletons. Sequenced material: naive CD4+ T cells from blood. These receptors came from a man under 40 in good health.

The chain couples TRBV4-1 to TRBJ2-5; D call uncertain. The germline V gene encodes CDR1 MGHRA and CDR2 YSYEKL. The CDR3 has 14 amino acids. V was trimmed by 1 base and J by 5 bases, leaving 11 bases between them. The CDR3, as DNA: TGCGCCAGCAGCCAAGCTGGTAGAATGGAGACCCAGTACTTC. Protein: CASSQAGRMETQYF.

V usage is TRBV14 and J usage is TRBJ2-1; the match to TRBD2 covers 13 bases. The V and J ends lost 2 bases and 8 bases, in that order; junction bases with no gene match: 9. Germline V lookup: CDR1 SGHDN, CDR2 FVKESK. There are 17 residues in the CDR3. CDR3: CASSQLPGLAGYDEQFF. The CDR3 DNA follows: TGTGCCAGCAGCCAATTACCGGGACTAGCGGGATATGATGAGCAGTTCTTC.

The chain has TRBV29-1 and TRBJ2-7; TRBD1 matches 9 bases. CDR3 size: 13 residues. Germline V gene sequence: CDR1 SQVTM, CDR2 ANQGSEA. V lost 4 bases and J lost 6; bases outside the gene matches: 7. The CDR3 is CSVAGQGIREQYF. DNA for the CDR3: TGCAGCGTTGCGGGACAGGGTATCCGCGAGCAGTACTTC.

This clone came up once. This chain uses TRBV28 with TRBJ2-7; TRBD2 agrees at 9 bases. CDR3 length: 18 residues. V was clipped by 2 bases and J by 3 bases; unmatched bases: 14. Germline V gene lookup returns CDR1 MDHEN and CDR2 SYDVKM. CDR3 residues: CASSLGASGAKLYYEQYF. As DNA, the CDR3 is TGTGCCAGCAGTTTAGGAGCTAGCGGGGCAAAGCTATACTACGAGCAGTACTTC.

The rearrangement joins TRBV30 to TRBJ2-1; 7 bases align to TRBD2. The CDR3 totals 14 residues. The germline CDR1 and CDR2 sequences are GTSNPN and SVGIG (reference sequence). V lost 5 bases to trimming and J lost 2 bases; unmatched junction nucleotides: 6. CDR3 sequence (DNA): TGTGCCTGGCGCACGGGAGGCACCTACAATGAGCAGTTCTTC. Translation gives CAWRTGGTYNEQFF.

This clone came up once. The J gene is TRBJ1-1, the V gene TRBV25-1; TRBD1 agrees at 8 bases. Germline V gene lookup returns CDR1 MGHDK and CDR2 SYGVNS. The CDR3 has 13 amino acids. J was trimmed by 4 bases and V by 6 bases; bases with no gene match: 4. DNA of the CDR3: TGTGCCAGCAGGAAGACAGGGGTCACTGAAGCTTTCTTT. The encoded protein is CASRKTGVTEAFF.

V gene TRBV2 combines with J gene TRBJ1-2; 7 bases are shared with TRBD1. The CDR3 totals 15 residues. The ends lost 2 bases at V and 5 bases at J; junction bases unmatched: 8. Germline-derived CDR1 and CDR2 are SNHLY and FYNNEI. This CDR3 reads CASSERPGQEYGYTF. The DNA of the CDR3 is TGTGCCAGCAGTGAACGGCCCGGACAGGAATATGGCTACACCTTC.

The chain combines TRBV19 with TRBJ2-1; the match to TRBD1 covers 10 bases. The V gene end was trimmed by 4 bases and the J gene end by 7 bases; junction bases not matched to a gene: 13. Per the germline V gene, CDR1 is LNHDA and CDR2 is SQIVND (reference sequence). The CDR3 contains 17 residues. In DNA form, the CDR3 reads TGTGCCAGTAGTAGAAGCGGACAGGGGGGAGCCAGAAATGAGCAGTTCTTC. It encodes CASSRSGQGGARNEQFF.

The CDR3 loop reads CASSPRTGIMTEAFF. Written as DNA, the CDR3 is TGTGCCAGCAGTCCGAGGACAGGGATAATGACTGAAGCTTTCTTT. V and J are TRBV27 and TRBJ1-1; 8 positions match TRBD1. The CDR3 is 15 amino acids. The J segment lost 5 bases and the V segment lost 5 bases, leaving 10 bases of the junction unmatched. From germline, CDR1 is MNHEY and CDR2 SMNVEV (reference sequence).

This clone was found a few times. The V and J genes are TRBV2 and TRBJ2-3; D unclear. Germline V gene lookup returns CDR1 SNHLY and CDR2 FYNNEI. The V and J ends lost 5 bases and 0 bases respectively, with 12 bases between them. The CDR3 is made up of 15 amino acids. Here the CDR3 DNA reads TGTGCCAGCAGTCGAGCGTTCCTCAGCACAGATACGCAGTATTTT. This gives the protein CASSRAFLSTDTQYF.

This clone is a singleton in its sample. The chain recombines TRBV30 with TRBJ2-5; TRBD1 is a possible D gene (7 bases). The end of the DNA aligns better with TRBJ2-7, so the J call may be wrong. The germline V gene has CDR1 GTSNPN and CDR2 SVGIG (reference sequence). The CDR3 is 14 amino acids. The DNA for the CDR3 is TGTGCCTGGAGAAGGGGGCAGGGAGGCTACGAGCAGTACTTC. Translated: CAWRRGQGGYEQYF.

The rearrangement links TRBV28 to TRBJ2-3, with TRBD1 as a possible D gene (6 bases). The CDR3 is 18 amino acids. In germline, CDR1 is MDHEN, CDR2 SYDVKM. V was cut by 2 bases and J by 0 bases, with 18 bases left in between. Written as DNA, the CDR3 is TGTGCCAGCAGTTTAAGCCCTTGGGGGACACTCAGCACAGATACGCAGTATTTT. This codes for CASSLSPWGTLSTDTQYF.

V is TRBV15 and J is TRBJ1-5, with D uncertain. Trimming stripped 1 base from V and 3 bases from J, with 7 bases between. This CDR3 contains 14 residues. Germline CDR1 and CDR2: LNHNV and YYDKDF (reference sequence). CDR3 loop: CATSRGGANQPQHF. The CDR3 nucleotides are TGTGCCACCAGCAGAGGGGGAGCCAATCAGCCCCAGCATTTT. The full variable domain, in which reference TRBV15 and TRBJ1-5 provide the parts outside the CDR3, is DAMVIQNPRYQVTQFGKPVTLSCSQTLNHNVMYWYQQKSSQAPKLLFHYYDKDFNNEADTPDNFQSRRPNTSFCFLDIRSPGLGDTAMYLCATSRGGANQPQHFGDGTRLSIL.

This chain links TRBV25-1 with TRBJ2-5; D not resolved. Per germline, CDR1 MGHDK and CDR2 SYGVNS. CDR3 length equals 15 residues. V lost 2 bases and J 5 bases, leaving 15 bases between the germline ends. The CDR3 loop is CASSEHHPGTETQYF. The CDR3, as DNA: TGTGCCAGCAGTGAACATCATCCCGGTACGGAGACCCAGTACTTC.

To note about this clone: The same CDR3 can be traced to other DNA sequences in this sample. The chain carries TRBV30 and TRBJ2-7; D is unresolved. Germline CDR1 and CDR2: GTSNPN and SVGIG (reference sequence). The CDR3 totals 13 residues. V was trimmed by 0 bases and J by 2 bases, leaving 8 bases between them. The DNA for the CDR3 is TGTGCCTGGAGTGTCGGCGGAGCCTACGAGCAGTACTTC. Amino acids: CAWSVGGAYEQYF.

J is TRBJ2-7 and V is TRBV7-2, with 9 bases lining up with TRBD1. Germline V gene data show CDR1 as SGHTA and CDR2 as FQGNSA. The CDR3 sequence is 13 residues long. Trimming cost V 8 bases and J 3 bases; bases outside gene matches: 5. This CDR3 reads CASRGTGIYEQYF. The CDR3 DNA reads TGTGCCAGCCGCGGGACAGGGATCTACGAGCAGTACTTC.

A few counts support this clone. The V and J genes are TRBV23-1 and TRBJ2-7; 13 bases map to TRBD2. TRBV23-1 is an ORF, with its function uncertain. The trim removed 3 bases at V and 7 bases at J, leaving 6 bases unmatched. The CDR3 length is 15 residues. The CDR3, as DNA: TGCGCCAGCAGTCAGGGGACTAGCGGGAAGGAAGAGCAGTACTTC. As protein: CASSQGTSGKEEQYF.

The rearrangement uses TRBV15 and TRBJ2-1, with 10 bases lining up with TRBD2. The CDR3 runs to 16 residues. Germline V gene sequence: CDR1 LNHNV, CDR2 YYDKDF (reference sequence). V shed 0 bases, J shed 8 bases, and the junction held 7 bases outside the gene matches. In DNA, the CDR3 is TGTGCCACCAGCAGAGATAAGGCTAGCGGGAGCTATGAGCAGTTCTTC. Protein product: CATSRDKASGSYEQFF. Based on the CDR3 plus reference TRBV15 and TRBJ2-1, the full variable domain is DAMVIQNPRYQVTQFGKPVTLSCSQTLNHNVMYWYQQKSSQAPKLLFHYYDKDFNNEADTPDNFQSRRPNTSFCFLDIRSPGLGDTAMYLCATSRDKASGSYEQFFGPGTRLTVL.

The chain combines TRBV9 with TRBJ1-3; D remains unclear. CDR3 length: 14 residues. CDR1 and CDR2 from the germline V gene are SGDLS and YYNGEE. Trimming left V 3 bases short and J 4 bases short, with 11 bases between. CDR3 in amino acids: CASSADIPGNTIYF. The CDR3 DNA follows: TGTGCCAGCAGCGCCGACATTCCCGGAAACACCATATATTTT.

The chain combines TRBV7-2 with TRBJ2-2; D is ambiguous. Between the trimmed V and J ends, which lost 3 bases and 1 base, there was a span of 9 bases. CDR1 and CDR2 (germline): SGHTA, FQGNSA. The length of the CDR3 is 15 residues. The CDR3 DNA reads as TGTGCCAGCAGCTTCCGGGCCGTGAACACCGGGGAGCTGTTTTTT. Residues: CASSFRAVNTGELFF.

The chain has TRBV5-1 and TRBJ1-2; 8 positions match TRBD1. The length of the CDR3 is 15 residues. The V gene's germline CDR1 is SGHRS and CDR2 YFSETQ. The trim removed 0 bases at V and 4 bases at J, leaving 5 bases unmatched. As DNA, the CDR3 is TGCGCCAGCAGCTTGGGACAGGGGAACGGCTATGGCTACACCTTC. Translated, it gives CASSLGQGNGYGYTF. Drawing the rest from reference TRBV5-1 and TRBJ1-2, the complete variable domain is KAGVTQTPRYLIKTRGQQVTLSCSPISGHRSVSWYQQTPGQGLQFLFEYFSETQRNKGNFPGRFSGRQFSNSRSEMNVSTLELGDSALYLCASSLGQGNGYGYTFGSGTRLTVV.

V usage is TRBV29-1 and J usage is TRBJ2-1, with TRBD2 identical over 9 bases. The CDR3 consists of 14 residues. CDR1 is SQVTM and CDR2 is ANQGSEA in the germline V gene. V lost 1 base and J lost 7; bases outside the gene matches: 5. CDR3 coding DNA: TGCAGCGTTGAAGGAGGGACTAGCACAAATGAGCAGTTCTTC. Its translation is CSVEGGTSTNEQFF.

This clone turned up a few times. This chain connects TRBV25-1 to TRBJ2-7; D perhaps matches TRBD1 (5 bases). Per germline, CDR1 MGHDK and CDR2 SYGVNS. V was shortened by 6 bases and J by 2 bases, with 11 bases between the two germline ends. This CDR3 has 13 residues. For the CDR3, the DNA is TGTGCCAGCAGACCGGACAATGCCTACGAGCAGTACTTC. This gives the protein CASRPDNAYEQYF.

This clone was detected only a few times. The genes are TRBV14 and TRBJ2-7; D possibly uses TRBD1 or TRBD2 (6 bases each). The CDR3 has 15 amino acids. Trimming stripped 4 bases from V and 2 bases from J, with 15 bases between. CDR1 SGHDN and CDR2 FVKESK come from the germline V gene. The CDR3 loop is CASSPLGGSPYEQYF. CDR3 nucleotides: TGTGCCAGCAGCCCTCTAGGGGGGAGCCCCTACGAGCAGTACTTC.

V gene TRBV14 combines with J gene TRBJ2-1; 11 positions agree with TRBD2. CDR3 size: 15 residues. Germline values: CDR1 SGHDN, CDR2 FVKESK. With V trimmed by 5 bases and J by 3 bases, 3 bases remained unmatched. The CDR3: CASSFGTSGYNEQFF. The CDR3 DNA is TGTGCCAGCAGCTTCGGGACTAGCGGCTACAATGAGCAGTTCTTC.

The V call is TRBV30, the J call TRBJ1-6, with D possibly TRBD1 on 5 matching bases. V lost 2 bases to trimming and J lost 9 bases, with 14 bases between them. Germline CDR1 and CDR2: GTSNPN and SVGIG (reference sequence). There are 14 residues in the CDR3. CDR3 coding DNA: TGTGCCTGGAGTTTAACCAGGGAGAGTTCACCCCTCCACTTT. Its protein is CAWSLTRESSPLHF.

V and J are TRBV30 and TRBJ2-5; tentatively, D is TRBD2 (5 bases). V lost 0 bases and J lost 5, with 13 bases in between. Germline lookup yields CDR1 GTSNPN and CDR2 SVGIG (reference sequence). This CDR3 region has 14 residues. Here the CDR3 DNA reads TGTGCCTGGAGTGTATCGAGAGCGGCGGAGACCCAGTACTTC. It is translated as CAWSVSRAAETQYF.

This sequence joins TRBV30 and TRBJ1-5; 8 bases fit TRBD1. The junction had 4 bases not matched to a gene; V was cut back by 7 bases and J by 2 bases. Germline V gene sequence: CDR1 GTSNPN, CDR2 SVGIG (reference sequence). The CDR3 is 13 amino acids. The CDR3 DNA reads TGTGCCTACACAGGGGGGGGCAATCAGCCCCAGCATTTT. Translating gives CAYTGGGNQPQHF.